This entry describes one T cell receptor (beta chain). These data are taken from a study of monozygotic twins with inflammatory bowel disease. Using the 5' RACE reads, TCRdb records one entry per CDR3 protein without DNA. The sample totals about 110,000 distinct CDR3 sequences. The CDR3 runs to 13 residues. CDR1 and CDR2 (germline): DFQATT, SNEGSKA (reference sequence). The receptor comes from a human donor with ulcerative colitis or Crohn's disease, or a healthy co-twin of an affected twin (not recorded which). Input material: blood. The chain uses TRBV20-1 and TRBJ2-7; TCRdb gives TRBD2 as the D gene, but with no DNA this cannot be confirmed. The CDR3 sequence is CSAIAGGLDEQYF.